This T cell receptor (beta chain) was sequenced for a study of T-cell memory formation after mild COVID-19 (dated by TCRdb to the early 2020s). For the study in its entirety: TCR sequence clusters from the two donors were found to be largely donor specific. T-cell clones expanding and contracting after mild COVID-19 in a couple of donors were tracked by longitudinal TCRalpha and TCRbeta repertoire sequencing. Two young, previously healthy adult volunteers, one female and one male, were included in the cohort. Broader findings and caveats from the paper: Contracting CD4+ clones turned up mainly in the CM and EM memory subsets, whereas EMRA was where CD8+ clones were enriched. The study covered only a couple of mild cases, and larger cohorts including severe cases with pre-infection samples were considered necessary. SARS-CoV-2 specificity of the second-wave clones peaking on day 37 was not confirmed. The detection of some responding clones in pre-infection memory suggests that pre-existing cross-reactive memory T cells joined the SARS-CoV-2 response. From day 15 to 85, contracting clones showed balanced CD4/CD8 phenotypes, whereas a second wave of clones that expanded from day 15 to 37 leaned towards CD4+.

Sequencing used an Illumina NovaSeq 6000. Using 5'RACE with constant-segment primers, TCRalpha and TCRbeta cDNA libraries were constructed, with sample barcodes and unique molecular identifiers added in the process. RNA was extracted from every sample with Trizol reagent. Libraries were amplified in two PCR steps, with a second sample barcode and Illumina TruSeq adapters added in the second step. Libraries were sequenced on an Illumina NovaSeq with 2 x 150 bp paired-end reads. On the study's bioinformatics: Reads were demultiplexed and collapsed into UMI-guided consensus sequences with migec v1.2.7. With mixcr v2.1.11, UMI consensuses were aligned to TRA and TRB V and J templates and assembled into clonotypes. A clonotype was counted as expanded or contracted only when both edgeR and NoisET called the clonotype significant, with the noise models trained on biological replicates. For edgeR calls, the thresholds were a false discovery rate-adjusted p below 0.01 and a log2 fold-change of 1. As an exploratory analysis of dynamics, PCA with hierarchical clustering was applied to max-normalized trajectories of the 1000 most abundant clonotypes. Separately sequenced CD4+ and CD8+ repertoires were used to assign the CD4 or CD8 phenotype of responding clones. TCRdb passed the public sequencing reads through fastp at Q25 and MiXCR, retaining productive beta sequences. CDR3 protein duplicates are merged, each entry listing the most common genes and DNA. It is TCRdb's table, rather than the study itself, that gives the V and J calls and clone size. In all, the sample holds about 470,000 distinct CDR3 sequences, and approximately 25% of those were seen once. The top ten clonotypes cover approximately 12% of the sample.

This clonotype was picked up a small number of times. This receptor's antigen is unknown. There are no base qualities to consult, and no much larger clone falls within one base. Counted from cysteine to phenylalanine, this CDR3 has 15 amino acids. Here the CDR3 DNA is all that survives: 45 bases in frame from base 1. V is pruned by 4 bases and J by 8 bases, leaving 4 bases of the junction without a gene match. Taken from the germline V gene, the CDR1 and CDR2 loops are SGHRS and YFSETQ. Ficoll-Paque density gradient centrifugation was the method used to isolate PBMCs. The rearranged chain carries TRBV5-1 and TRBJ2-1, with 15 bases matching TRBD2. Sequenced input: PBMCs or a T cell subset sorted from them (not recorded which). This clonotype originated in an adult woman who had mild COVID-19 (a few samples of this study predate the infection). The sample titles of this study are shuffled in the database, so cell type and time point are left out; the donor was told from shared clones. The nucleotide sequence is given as TGCGCCAGCAGCAGCAGGACTAGCGGGAGGGATGAGCAGTTCTTC. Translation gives CASSSRTSGRDEQFF. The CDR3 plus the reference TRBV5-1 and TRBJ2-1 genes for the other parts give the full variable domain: KAGVTQTPRYLIKTRGQQVTLSCSPISGHRSVSWYQQTPGQGLQFLFEYFSETQRNKGNFPGRFSGRQFSNSRSEMNVSTLELGDSALYLCASSSRTSGRDEQFFGPGTRLTVL.